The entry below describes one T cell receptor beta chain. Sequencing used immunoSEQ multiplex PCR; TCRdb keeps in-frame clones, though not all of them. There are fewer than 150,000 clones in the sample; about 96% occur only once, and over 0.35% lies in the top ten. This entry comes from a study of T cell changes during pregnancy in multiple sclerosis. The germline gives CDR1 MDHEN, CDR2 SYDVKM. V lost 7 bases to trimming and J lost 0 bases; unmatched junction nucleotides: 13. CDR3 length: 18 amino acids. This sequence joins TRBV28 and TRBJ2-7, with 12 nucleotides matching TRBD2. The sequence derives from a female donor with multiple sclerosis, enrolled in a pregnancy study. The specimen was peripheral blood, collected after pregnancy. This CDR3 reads CASIPSTSGRSSSYEQYF. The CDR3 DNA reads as TGTGCCAGCATCCCCTCGACTAGCGGGAGATCGAGCTCCTACGAGCAGTACTTC.